A selection of T cell receptor beta chains follows, all from one sample in a study of blood T cell repertoires in COVID-19. Sequenced by immunoSEQ multiplex PCR; TCRdb stores in-frame clones only, minus some. The data show more than 300,000 clones, around nine tenths seen once. The sample taken for sequencing was PBMCs or T cells enriched from blood (not recorded which). The receptor source for this set is a woman in her twenties or thirties who had been exposed to COVID-19. The CDR3 runs from the conserved cysteine through the conserved F or W. Each record gives: V gene, D gene, J gene, clone size, CDR3 DNA, CDR3 protein. A D gene is named only where the DNA matches it firmly. The listing skips clone size in some rows; elsewhere it reads once, few, many or a size class.

TRBV28	.	TRBJ1-5	.	TGTGCCAGCAGTATGGCCAGGGGCAAGAGAACCTCACTTTATTATCAGCCCCAGCATTTT	CASSMARGKRTSLYYQPQHF
TRBV7-6	TRBD2	TRBJ2-3	.	TGTGCCAGCAGCGGAATGCTAGCGGGGGGCGGTAGTACGCAGTATTTT	CASSGMLAGGGSTQYF
TRBV21-1	.	TRBJ2-7	.	TGTGCCAGCAGTCCAGGGGGCTGCTACGAGCAGTACTTC	CASSPGGCYEQYF
TRBV7-9	TRBD2	TRBJ2-1	.	TGTGCCAGCAGCTTAGCGACTAGCGCAAATGAGCAGTTCTTC	CASSLATSANEQFF
TRBV29-1	.	TRBJ1-2	few	TGCAGCGTTAGATCGGGTAGTGATGGCTACACCTTC	CSVRSGSDGYTF
TRBV5-1	.	TRBJ1-4	.	TGCGCCAGCGGGGTTGGGACAAGGGGCGAAAAACTGTTTTTT	CASGVGTRGEKLFF
TRBV11-2	.	TRBJ2-3	once	TGTGCCAGCAGCTTAGGGCGGAGTGCTGATACGCAGTATTTT	CASSLGRSADTQYF
TRBV4-1	.	TRBJ2-4	.	TGCGCCAGCAGCCAAGGAACGTTTGCGGGGCTAGCCAAAAACATTCAGTACTTC	CASSQGTFAGLAKNIQYF
TRBV5-1	.	TRBJ1-2	.	TGCGCCAGCAGCCCTGCACATCGACAGGATGGAAACACCTTC	CASSPAHRQDGNTF
TRBV5-1	.	TRBJ2-5	.	TGCGCCAGCAGGACCCAGACCTGGGCAGAGACCCAGTACTTC	CASRTQTWAETQYF
TRBV7-9	.	TRBJ1-1	.	TGTGCCAGCAGCCCCGGGAGGGACACTGAAGCTTTCTTT	CASSPGRDTEAFF
TRBV7-9	.	TRBJ1-1	.	TGTGCCAGCAGCCCAGGGGAAGGGCAGGGAGCTTTCTTT	CASSPGEGQGAFF
TRBV7-8	TRBD1	TRBJ1-4	.	TGTGCCAGCAGGGACGACAGGGGTGGAGAAAAACTGTTTTTT	CASRDDRGGEKLFF
TRBV2	.	TRBJ1-1	once	TGTGCCAGCAGTGAAGACGTTAACAGTGAAGCTTTCTTT	CASSEDVNSEAFF
TRBV28	.	TRBJ1-5	.	TGTGCCAGCAGTCCTACCCGGGGAGTTTGGAGCAATCAGCCCCAGCATTTT	CASSPTRGVWSNQPQHF
TRBV3-1/TRBV3-2	.	TRBJ1-5	.	TGTGCCAGCAGCGCGGGCCGCATCGGGCAGCCCCAGCATTTT	CASSAGRIGQPQHF
TRBV2	TRBD2	TRBJ2-3	.	TGTGCCAGCAGTTTAGCGGGGAGCACAGATACGCAGTATTTT	CASSLAGSTDTQYF
TRBV7-2	TRBD1	TRBJ1-5	.	TGTGCCAGCAGCCGCCGACAGGGGAGTCAGCCCCAGCATTTT	CASSRRQGSQPQHF
TRBV10-3	TRBD2	TRBJ2-3	.	TGTGCCATCAGTGAGGCCTTAGCGGGGTCCACAGATACGCAGTATTTT	CAISEALAGSTDTQYF
TRBV4-2	TRBD1	TRBJ2-5	.	TGTGCCAGCAGCCCCGCCTTCGAGGAGACAGGGGGAGAGGTGTCGTTGAAGACCCAGTACTTC	CASSPAFEETGGEVSLKTQYF
TRBV6-5	.	TRBJ1-2	.	TGTGCCAGCAGTTTCGGTCGGCCAACCGGGGTCTACACCTTC	CASSFGRPTGVYTF
TRBV5-4	TRBD2	TRBJ2-3	.	TGTGCCAGCAGCCTTAGCGGGGGGCAGGCAGATACGCAGTATTTT	CASSLSGGQADTQYF
TRBV2	.	TRBJ2-7	.	TGTGCCAGCAGTGCGGCGGTCTCCTACGAGCAGTACTTC	CASSAAVSYEQYF
TRBV7-8	.	TRBJ2-3	few	TGTGCCAGCATCGATCTTCGGGTCACAGATACGCAGTATTTT	CASIDLRVTDTQYF
TRBV6-5	.	TRBJ1-3	.	TGTGCCAGCAGTTCAGGGGTCTCTGGAAACACCATATATTTT	CASSSGVSGNTIYF
TRBV5-4	.	TRBJ1-5	.	TGTGCCAGCAGCTTGGGGGTCCCGGGGGGCAATCAGCCCCAGCATTTT	CASSLGVPGGNQPQHF
TRBV9	TRBD1	TRBJ1-5	.	TGTGCCAGCAGCGTGACAGGGGGAAATCAGCCCCAGCATTTT	CASSVTGGNQPQHF
TRBV10-3	.	TRBJ2-1	.	TGTGCCATCAGTGAGAACCTAGCAAGAGACAATGAGCAGTTCTTC	CAISENLARDNEQFF
TRBV18	TRBD2	TRBJ2-1	.	TGTGCCAGCTCACCACGGCCTAGCGGGGATGTAGTTAATGAGCAGTTCTTC	CASSPRPSGDVVNEQFF
TRBV6-5	.	TRBJ2-7	.	TGTGCCAGCAGTTATTTACAGGACTCCTACGAGCAGTACTTC	CASSYLQDSYEQYF
TRBV4-3	TRBD2	TRBJ2-1	.	TGCGCCAGCAGCCAAGTGTTCGGGGGGTCATACAATGAGCAGTTCTTC	CASSQVFGGSYNEQFF
TRBV11-2	.	TRBJ1-1	once	TGTGCCAGCAGCTTAGATCGGGCGGGGGGTGCTGAAGCTTTCTTT	CASSLDRAGGAEAFF
TRBV28	TRBD2	TRBJ2-5	.	TGTGCCAGCAGTTCCCGACTAGCGGGGGGTCAAGAGACCCAGTACTTC	CASSSRLAGGQETQYF
TRBV5-8	TRBD2	TRBJ2-5	.	TGTGCCAGCAATCTTGCGGGGGGGCCGAGAGGGACGCAAGAGACCCAGTACTTC	CASNLAGGPRGTQETQYF
TRBV5-8	.	TRBJ2-2	.	TGTGCCAGCAGCTTGGAAGGCAGGGCCGGGGAGCTGTTTTTT	CASSLEGRAGELFF
TRBV2	.	TRBJ1-4	once	TGTGCCAGCAGTGATAGGGGCTCCGAAAAACTGTTTTTT	CASSDRGSEKLFF
TRBV24-1	.	TRBJ1-2	.	TGTGCCACCAGTGATCCAGGGATGGGGGGCTACACCTTC	CATSDPGMGGYTF
TRBV18	.	TRBJ1-3	.	TGTGCCAGCTCATCGGCTACCATACAGGCAGCTGGAAACACCATATATTTT	CASSSATIQAAGNTIYF
TRBV5-4	TRBD1	TRBJ1-2	once	TGTGCCAGCAGCTTGCCGACAGGGGGCTTCTATGGCTACACCTTC	CASSLPTGGFYGYTF
TRBV4-3	.	TRBJ2-3	.	TGCGCCAGCAGCCAATACAAAGATACGCAGTATTTT	CASSQYKDTQYF
TRBV4-2	TRBD1	TRBJ1-2	few	TGTGCCAGCAGCCAAGAAGGGCTGGGACAGATAAACTATGGCTACACCTTC	CASSQEGLGQINYGYTF
TRBV5-1	TRBD1	TRBJ1-6	once	TGCGCCAGCAGCTCCGGACAGGGTACAAGCTCACCCCTCCACTTT	CASSSGQGTSSPLHF
TRBV27	.	TRBJ2-7	.	TGTGCCAGCAGTCTAGGCCCGGGACACTACGAGCAGTACTTC	CASSLGPGHYEQYF
TRBV27	.	TRBJ1-4	.	TGTGCCAGCAGTTTATGGGCAGAGCCTAATGAAAAACTGTTTTTT	CASSLWAEPNEKLFF
TRBV11-2	.	TRBJ2-3	.	TGTGCCAGCAGCTTACGGCGGAACTGGCCAGCGGATACGCAGTATTTT	CASSLRRNWPADTQYF
TRBV9	TRBD2	TRBJ2-5	.	TGTGCCAGCAGCCGGGGACTAGCGGAAGAGACCCAGTACTTC	CASSRGLAEETQYF
TRBV6-5	.	TRBJ2-7	once	TGTGCCAGCAGTTACTCGGCGAGGGAGCAGTACTTC	CASSYSAREQYF
TRBV20-1	.	TRBJ2-1	.	TGCGCCTGCGGGGTCAATGAGCAGTTCTTC	CACGVNEQFF
TRBV19	.	TRBJ2-1	.	TGTGCCAGTAGTATACGTGGGGCCGAGCAGTTCTTC	CASSIRGAEQFF
TRBV7-9	TRBD1	TRBJ1-2	.	TGTGCCAGCAGCTTAGCACAGGGGGCGCATGGCTACACCTTC	CASSLAQGAHGYTF
TRBV2	.	TRBJ1-1	.	TGTGCCAGCGTTCGGCCACAGGGTCTCACTGAAGCTTTCTTT	CASVRPQGLTEAFF
TRBV5-1	TRBD1	TRBJ1-4	.	TGCGCCAGCAGCGACAGGGGAGCGGCTAATGAAAAACTGTTTTTT	CASSDRGAANEKLFF
TRBV4-1	.	TRBJ1-4	.	TGCGCCAGCAGCCAAACAGGGTTACCTGAAAAACTGTTTTTT	CASSQTGLPEKLFF
TRBV19	TRBD1	TRBJ1-2	.	TGTGCCAGTAGTACCGACAGGGGGCAGTTCTATGGCTACACCTTC	CASSTDRGQFYGYTF